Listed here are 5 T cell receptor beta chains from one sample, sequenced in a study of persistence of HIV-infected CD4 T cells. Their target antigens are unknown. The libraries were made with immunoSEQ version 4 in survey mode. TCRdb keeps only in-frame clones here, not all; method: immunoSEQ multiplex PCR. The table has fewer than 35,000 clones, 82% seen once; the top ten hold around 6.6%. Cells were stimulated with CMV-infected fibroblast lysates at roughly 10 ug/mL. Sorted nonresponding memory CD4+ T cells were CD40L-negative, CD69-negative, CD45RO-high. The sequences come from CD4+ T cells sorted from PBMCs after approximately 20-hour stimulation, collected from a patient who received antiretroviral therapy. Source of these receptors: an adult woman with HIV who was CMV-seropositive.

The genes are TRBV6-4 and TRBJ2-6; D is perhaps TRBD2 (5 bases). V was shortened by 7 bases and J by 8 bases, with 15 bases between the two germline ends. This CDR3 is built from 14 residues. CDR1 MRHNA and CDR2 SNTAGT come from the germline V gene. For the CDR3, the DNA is TGTGCCAGCAAAGAGGGTACAAGTACCAACGTCCTGACTTTC. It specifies CASKEGTSTNVLTF.

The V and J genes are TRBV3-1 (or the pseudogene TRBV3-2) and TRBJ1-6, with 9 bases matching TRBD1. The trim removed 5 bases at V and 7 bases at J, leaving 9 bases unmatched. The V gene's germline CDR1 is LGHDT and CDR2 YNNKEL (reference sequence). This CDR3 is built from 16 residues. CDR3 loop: CASSGPGTGTNSPLHF. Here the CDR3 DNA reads TGTGCCAGCAGCGGGCCCGGGACAGGGACCAATTCACCCCTCCACTTT.

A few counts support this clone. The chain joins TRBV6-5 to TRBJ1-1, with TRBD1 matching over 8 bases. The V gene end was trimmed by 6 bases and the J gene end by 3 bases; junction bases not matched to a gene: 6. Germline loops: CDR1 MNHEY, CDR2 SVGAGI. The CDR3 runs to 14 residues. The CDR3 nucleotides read TGTGCCAGCAGCTCGGACAGGGCTGACACTGAAGCTTTCTTT. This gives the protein CASSSDRADTEAFF.

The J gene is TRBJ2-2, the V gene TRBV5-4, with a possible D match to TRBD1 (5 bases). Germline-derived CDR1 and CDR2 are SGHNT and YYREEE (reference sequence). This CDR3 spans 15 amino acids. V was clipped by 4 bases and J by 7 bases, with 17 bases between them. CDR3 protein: CASSLRTTWGGELFF. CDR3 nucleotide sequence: TGTGCCAGCAGCCTTCGGACAACTTGGGGCGGGGAGCTGTTTTTT.

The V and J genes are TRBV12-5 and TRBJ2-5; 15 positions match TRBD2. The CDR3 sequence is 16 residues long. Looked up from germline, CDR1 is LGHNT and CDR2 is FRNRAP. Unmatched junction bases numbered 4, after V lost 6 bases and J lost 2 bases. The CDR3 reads CASGPGLAGGQETQYF. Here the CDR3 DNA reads TGTGCTAGTGGCCCGGGACTAGCGGGGGGTCAAGAGACCCAGTACTTC.